This is a list of T cell receptor beta chains from one sample in a study of T cells in localized non-small cell lung cancer. The table came from immunoSEQ multiplex PCR; TCRdb's copy has only in-frame clones and leaves some out. This sample has around 94,000 clones, with about 91% found just once. This specimen consisted of peripheral blood, obtained before any cancer treatment. Source of these receptors: a man aged 40 to 75 with stage I squamous cell lung carcinoma. Both conserved end residues are part of each CDR3. The D gene is left open where the match is weak. A clone size is listed for some rows: how often the clone was seen (once, few, many), or a class if it is expanded.

>TRBJ1-2|.|TRBV27|.
TGTGCCAGCAGTTTAAGGCAGGGGTACTATGGCTACACCTTC
CASSLRQGYYGYTF
>TRBJ1-1|.|TRBV5-1|.
TGCGCCAGCAGCGATACAGGAACTGAAGCTTTCTTT
CASSDTGTEAFF
>TRBJ1-1|.|TRBV7-9|.
TGTGCCACCCGAGGGGGGAACACTGAAGCTTTCTTT
CATRGGNTEAFF
>TRBJ1-1|.|TRBV4-2|TRBD1
TGTGCCAGCAGCCAAGATCGGACAGGCGAAGCTTTCTTT
CASSQDRTGEAFF
>TRBJ1-6|.|TRBV2|.
TGTGCCAGCAGTGAATTGGCCACCCTCCACTTT
CASSELATLHF
>TRBJ2-1|.|TRBV7-9|.
TGTGCCAGCACCCGGGGGGCAACCTACAATGAGCAGTTCTTC
CASTRGATYNEQFF
>TRBJ2-5|.|TRBV4-3|.
TGCGCCAGCAGCCAAAGTCGGGGGGAGACCCAGTACTTC
CASSQSRGETQYF
>TRBJ1-6|once|TRBV10-3|.
TGTGCCATCGCAATCGACGGTAATTCACCCCTCCACTTT
CAIAIDGNSPLHF
>TRBJ1-4|.|TRBV7-9|.
TGTGCCAGCAGCTTGAGAAATGAAAAACTGTTTTTT
CASSLRNEKLFF
>TRBJ1-5|.|TRBV4-1|TRBD1
TGCGCCAGCAGCCTCCTGGGAGGACAGGGAGGGCAGCCCCAGCATTTT
CASSLLGGQGGQPQHF
>TRBJ1-2|.|TRBV7-2|.
TGTGCCAGCAGTCTAGGAACCGGCTACACCTTC
CASSLGTGYTF
>TRBJ1-2|.|TRBV6-5|TRBD1
TGTGCCAGCAGCCGAGGACAGGGGAGCTATGGCTACACCTTC
CASSRGQGSYGYTF
>TRBJ1-2|.|TRBV10-3|.
TGTGCCATCAGTGAGTATTCCGGAGACTATGGCTACACCTTC
CAISEYSGDYGYTF
>TRBJ2-5|.|TRBV19|TRBD1
TGTGCCAGTAGAACAGGGGTTGGAGAGACCCAGTACTTC
CASRTGVGETQYF
>TRBJ1-5|once|TRBV28|.
TGTGCCAGCAGTTCGAGAGATGAGCCCCAGCATTTT
CASSSRDEPQHF
>TRBJ1-5|.|TRBV27|.
TGTGCCAGCAGTTTTGTAGGGGCAAAAGATCAGCCCCAGCATTTT
CASSFVGAKDQPQHF
>TRBJ2-2|.|TRBV4-2|TRBD1
TGTGCCAGCAGCCCGACAGGGAGATGGACCGGGGAGCTGTTTTTT
CASSPTGRWTGELFF
>TRBJ1-5|.|TRBV2|.
TGTGCCAGCAGTACGAGGACGGTTAAAAATCAGCCCCAGCATTTT
CASSTRTVKNQPQHF
>TRBJ1-2|.|TRBV20-1|.
TGCAGTGCTTCACCGGGCCTTGGCTACACCTTC
CSASPGLGYTF
>TRBJ1-3|.|TRBV5-1|.
TGCGCCAGCAGCTCCTCGACAGCCGGTGGAAACACCATATATTTT
CASSSSTAGGNTIYF
>TRBJ2-5|.|TRBV5-1|TRBD2
TGCGCCAGCAGTGCTAGCGGCGGGGAGACCCAGTACTTC
CASSASGGETQYF
>TRBJ1-1|few|TRBV6-1|TRBD1
TGTGCCAGCAGTGGGGACAGGAGGAACACTGAAGCTTTCTTT
CASSGDRRNTEAFF
>TRBJ1-2|.|TRBV4-1|.
TGCGCCAGCAGCCAAGTGGGGGATTCTAACTATGGCTACACCTTC
CASSQVGDSNYGYTF
>TRBJ1-3|.|TRBV9|.
TGTGCCAGCAGCCCCCGTAGGAGCTCTGGAAACACCATATATTTT
CASSPRRSSGNTIYF
>TRBJ1-4|.|TRBV2|.
TGTGCCAGCAGTGGAGCCTTGGGAAAACTGTTTTTT
CASSGALGKLFF
>TRBJ1-6|.|TRBV7-2|.
TGTGCCAGCAGCTTACGCCAGATGTTTTCACCCCTCCACTTT
CASSLRQMFSPLHF
>TRBJ1-2|.|TRBV2|.
TGTGCCAGCAGTGGTCGCAGACGCTATGGCTACACCTTC
CASSGRRRYGYTF
>TRBJ2-5|once|TRBV2|.
TGTGCCAGCGGGAGGGAGACCCAGTACTTC
CASGRETQYF
>TRBJ1-1|once|TRBV20-1|.
TGCAGTGCTAGAGGAAACACTGAAGCTTTCTTT
CSARGNTEAFF
>TRBJ1-4|.|TRBV5-1|.
TGCGCCAGCAGCAATTTGGACGGAGCAACTAATGAAAAACTGTTTTTT
CASSNLDGATNEKLFF
>TRBJ2-5|.|TRBV11-1|.
TGTGCCAGCAGCTTAGCGGGACGGTCTGAAGAGACCCAGTACTTC
CASSLAGRSEETQYF
>TRBJ1-2|.|TRBV29-1|TRBD1
TGCAGCGTGTCCAGGGGGCGGGACTATGGCTACACCTTC
CSVSRGRDYGYTF
>TRBJ2-2|once|TRBV7-6|.
TGTGCCACCACGAACACCGGGGAGCTGTTTTTT
CATTNTGELFF
>TRBJ2-7|once|TRBV11-2|.
TGTGCCAGCAGCCATAACGAGACGGAGTGGAGGAGGGGCGAGCAGTACTTC
CASSHNETEWRRGEQYF
>TRBJ2-5|.|TRBV2|.
TGTGCCAGCAGCCCCACCATGGAGACCCAGTACTTC
CASSPTMETQYF
>TRBJ1-1|.|TRBV9|.
TGTGCCAGTGGGTCCCCGAACACTGAAGCTTTCTTT
CASGSPNTEAFF
>TRBJ1-6|.|TRBV27|.
TGTGCCAGCAGGCAGGGTGGCTCACCCCTCCACTTT
CASRQGGSPLHF
>TRBJ2-3|once|TRBV5-4|TRBD2
TGTGCCAGCAGCTTAAGCGGGGGCGGCAGCACAGATACGCAGTATTTT
CASSLSGGGSTDTQYF
>TRBJ1-1|.|TRBV5-4|TRBD1
TGTGCCAGCAGCCCGGACAGGGGGCGGACTGAAGCTTTCTTT
CASSPDRGRTEAFF
>TRBJ1-4|.|TRBV13|.
TGTGCCAGCAGCCGGGCTGCAACTAATGAAAAACTGTTTTTT
CASSRAATNEKLFF
>TRBJ1-1|.|TRBV2|.
TGTGCCAGCAGTTTGCGCGTCGAGAACACTGAAGCTTTCTTT
CASSLRVENTEAFF
>TRBJ2-2|.|TRBV9|.
TGTGCCAGCAGCCCCGGCCTTTTGAGTCACACCGGGGAGCTGTTTTTT
CASSPGLLSHTGELFF
>TRBJ2-1|.|TRBV5-5|.
TGTGCCAGCAGCTTGGGACAGCTAAACCGTTACAATGAGCAGTTCTTC
CASSLGQLNRYNEQFF
>TRBJ2-3|.|TRBV2|TRBD1
TGTGCCAGCAGCTCCGGGACAGGGTATTCAGATACGCAGTATTTT
CASSSGTGYSDTQYF
>TRBJ1-1|.|TRBV13|.
TGTGCCAGCAGCACCGAAATGAACACTGAAGCTTTCTTT
CASSTEMNTEAFF
>TRBJ2-7|.|TRBV25-1|TRBD2
TGTGCCAGCAGTGAAAGCGGGGCCGCGGGCGAGCAGTACTTC
CASSESGAAGEQYF
>TRBJ1-4|once|TRBV11-2|.
TGTGCCAGCAGCACCCTTTACCAAAATGAAAAACTGTTTTTT
CASSTLYQNEKLFF
>TRBJ1-1|.|TRBV7-2|.
TGTGCCAGCAGCTTAGATATTATGTTTACTGAAGCTTTCTTT
CASSLDIMFTEAFF
>TRBJ2-5|.|TRBV9|.
TGTGCCAGCAGCGACCTCGCCGGGGGCCTAGAGACCCAGTACTTC
CASSDLAGGLETQYF
>TRBJ1-1|few|TRBV20-1|.
TGCAGTGCTTTCGACAAGACTGAAGCTTTCTTT
CSAFDKTEAFF
>TRBJ1-1|.|TRBV19|.
TGTGCCAGTAGCGAAGTCCTAAACACTGAAGCTTTCTTT
CASSEVLNTEAFF
>TRBJ1-1|.|TRBV19|TRBD1
TGTGCCAGTAGATGCCGGGACAGAAGCCTATGTGAAGCTTTCTTT
CASRCRDRSLCEAFF
>TRBJ2-7|.|TRBV12-5|.
TGTGCTAGTGGGTCCACGGACCGCTACGAGCAGTACTTC
CASGSTDRYEQYF
>TRBJ1-5|.|TRBV2|.
TGTGCCAGCAGACTAGGCAATCAGCCCCAGCATTTT
CASRLGNQPQHF
>TRBJ1-3|.|TRBV5-1|.
TGCGCCAGCAGCTTGGGATACCCAAACACCATATATTTT
CASSLGYPNTIYF